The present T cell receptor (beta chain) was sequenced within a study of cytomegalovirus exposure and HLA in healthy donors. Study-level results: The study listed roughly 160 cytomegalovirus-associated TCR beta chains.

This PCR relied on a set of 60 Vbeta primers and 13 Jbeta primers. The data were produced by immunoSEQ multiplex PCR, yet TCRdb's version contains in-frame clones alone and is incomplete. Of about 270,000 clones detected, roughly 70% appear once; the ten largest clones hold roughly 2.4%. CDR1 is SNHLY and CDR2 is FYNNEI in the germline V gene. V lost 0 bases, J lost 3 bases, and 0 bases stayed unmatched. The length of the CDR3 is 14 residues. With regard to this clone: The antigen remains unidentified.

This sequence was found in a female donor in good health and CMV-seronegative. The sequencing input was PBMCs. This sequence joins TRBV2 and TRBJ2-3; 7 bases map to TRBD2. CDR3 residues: CASSEARGTDTQYF. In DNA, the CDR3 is TGTGCCAGCAGTGAAGCGCGGGGGACAGATACGCAGTATTTT.